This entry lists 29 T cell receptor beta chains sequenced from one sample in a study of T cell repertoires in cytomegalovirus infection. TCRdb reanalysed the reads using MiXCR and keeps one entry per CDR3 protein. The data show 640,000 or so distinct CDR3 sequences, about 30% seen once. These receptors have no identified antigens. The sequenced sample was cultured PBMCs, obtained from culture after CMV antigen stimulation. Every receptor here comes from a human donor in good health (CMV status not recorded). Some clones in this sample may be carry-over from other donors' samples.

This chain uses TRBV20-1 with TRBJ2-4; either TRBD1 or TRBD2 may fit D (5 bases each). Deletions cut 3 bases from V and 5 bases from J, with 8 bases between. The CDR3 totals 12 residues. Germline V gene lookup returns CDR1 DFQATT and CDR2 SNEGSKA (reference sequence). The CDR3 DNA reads TGCAGTGCTAGTGGGGGTGAAAACATTCAGTACTTC. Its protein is CSASGGENIQYF.

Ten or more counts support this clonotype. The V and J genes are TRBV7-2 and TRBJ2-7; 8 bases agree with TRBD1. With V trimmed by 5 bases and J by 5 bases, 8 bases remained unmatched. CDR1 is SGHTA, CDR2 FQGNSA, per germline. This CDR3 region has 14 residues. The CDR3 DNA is TGTGCCAGCAGCCCAGGGGACAGGCCCCACGAGCAGTACTTC. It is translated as CASSPGDRPHEQYF. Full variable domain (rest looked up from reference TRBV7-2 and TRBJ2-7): GAGVSQSPSNKVTEKGKDVELRCDPISGHTALYWYRQSLGQGLEFLIYFQGNSAPDKSGLPSDRFSAERTGGSVSTLTIQRTQQEDSAVYLCASSPGDRPHEQYFGPGTRLTVT.

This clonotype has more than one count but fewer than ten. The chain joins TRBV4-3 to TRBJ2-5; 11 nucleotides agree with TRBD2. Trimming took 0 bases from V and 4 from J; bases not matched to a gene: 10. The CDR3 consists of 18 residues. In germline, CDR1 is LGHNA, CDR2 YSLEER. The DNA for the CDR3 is TGCGCCAGCAGCCAAGAGTCGGTAGCGGGAGGGGGGGGAGAGACCCAGTACTTC. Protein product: CASSQESVAGGGGETQYF.

The DNA of the CDR3 is TGTGCCAGCAGCTCGACACCCTATGGCTACACCTTC. It encodes CASSSTPYGYTF. The rearrangement uses TRBV7-9 and TRBJ1-2, with D uncertain. Germline-derived CDR1 and CDR2 are SEHNR and FQNEAQ (reference sequence). V was shortened by 4 bases and J by 4 bases, with 7 bases between the two germline ends. The CDR3 has 12 residues.

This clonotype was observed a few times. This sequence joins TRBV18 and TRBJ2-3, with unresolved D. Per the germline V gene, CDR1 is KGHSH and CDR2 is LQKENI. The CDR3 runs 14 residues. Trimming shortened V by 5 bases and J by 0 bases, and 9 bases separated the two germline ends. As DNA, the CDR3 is TGTGCCAGCTCATTCACACCTAGCACAGATACGCAGTATTTT. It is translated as CASSFTPSTDTQYF.

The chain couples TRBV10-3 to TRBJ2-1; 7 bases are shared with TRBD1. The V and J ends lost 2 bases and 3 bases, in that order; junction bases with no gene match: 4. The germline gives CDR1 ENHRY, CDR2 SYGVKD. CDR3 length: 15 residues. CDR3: CAISEAAGGYNEQFF. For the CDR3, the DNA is TGTGCCATCAGTGAGGCGGCAGGGGGCTACAATGAGCAGTTCTTC.

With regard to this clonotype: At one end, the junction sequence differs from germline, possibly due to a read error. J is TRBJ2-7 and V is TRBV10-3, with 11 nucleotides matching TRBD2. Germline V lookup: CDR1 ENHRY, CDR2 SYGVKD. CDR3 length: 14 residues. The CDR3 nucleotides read TGTGCCGTCAGCCAACTAGCGGGGGCGGGGGAGCAGTACTTC. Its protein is CAVSQLAGAGEQYF.

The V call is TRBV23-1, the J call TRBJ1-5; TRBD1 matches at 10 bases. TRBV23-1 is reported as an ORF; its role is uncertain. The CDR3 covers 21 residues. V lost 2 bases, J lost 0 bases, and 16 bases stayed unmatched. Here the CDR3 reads CASSQPLDGTGDLFSNQPQHF. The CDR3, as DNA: TGCGCCAGCAGTCAACCCCTAGACGGGACAGGGGACCTCTTTAGCAATCAGCCCCAGCATTTT.

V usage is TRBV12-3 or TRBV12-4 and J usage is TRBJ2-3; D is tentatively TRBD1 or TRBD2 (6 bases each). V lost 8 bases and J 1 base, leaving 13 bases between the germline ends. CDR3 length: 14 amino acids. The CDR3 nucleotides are TGTGCCAGCGGGGGGCTTCCTCGCACAGATACGCAGTATTTT. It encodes CASGGLPRTDTQYF.

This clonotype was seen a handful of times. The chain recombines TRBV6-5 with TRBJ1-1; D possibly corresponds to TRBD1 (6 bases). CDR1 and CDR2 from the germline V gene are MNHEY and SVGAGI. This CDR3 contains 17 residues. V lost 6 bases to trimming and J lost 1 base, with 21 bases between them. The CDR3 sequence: CASSPPDSQRRNTEAFF. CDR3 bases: TGTGCCAGCAGCCCACCGGACAGCCAGCGACGGAACACTGAAGCTTTCTTT.

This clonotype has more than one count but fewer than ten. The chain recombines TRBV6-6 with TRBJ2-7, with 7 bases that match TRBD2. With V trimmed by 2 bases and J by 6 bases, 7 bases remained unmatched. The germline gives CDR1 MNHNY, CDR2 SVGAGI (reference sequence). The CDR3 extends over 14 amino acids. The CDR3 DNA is TGTGCCAGCAGTTACGGGCGGGAGTACCGCGAGCAGTACTTC. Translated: CASSYGREYREQYF.

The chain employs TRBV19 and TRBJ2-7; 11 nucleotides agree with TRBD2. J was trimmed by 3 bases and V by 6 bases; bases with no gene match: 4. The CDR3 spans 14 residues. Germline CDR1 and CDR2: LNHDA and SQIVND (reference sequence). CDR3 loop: CASSASGGNYEQYF. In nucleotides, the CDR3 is TGTGCCAGTAGCGCTAGCGGGGGGAACTACGAGCAGTACTTC.

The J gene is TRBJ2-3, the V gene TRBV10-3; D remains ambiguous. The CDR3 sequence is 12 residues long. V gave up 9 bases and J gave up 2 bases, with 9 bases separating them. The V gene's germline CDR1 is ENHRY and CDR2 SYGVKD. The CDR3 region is CAISGYTDTQYF. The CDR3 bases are TGTGCCATATCAGGCTACACAGATACGCAGTATTTT.

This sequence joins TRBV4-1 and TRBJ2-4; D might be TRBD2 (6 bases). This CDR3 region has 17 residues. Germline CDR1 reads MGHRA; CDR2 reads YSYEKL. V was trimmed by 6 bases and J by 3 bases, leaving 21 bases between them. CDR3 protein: CASSPQGGRTHKNIQYF. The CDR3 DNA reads TGCGCCAGCAGTCCCCAGGGAGGCAGAACCCACAAAAACATTCAGTACTTC.

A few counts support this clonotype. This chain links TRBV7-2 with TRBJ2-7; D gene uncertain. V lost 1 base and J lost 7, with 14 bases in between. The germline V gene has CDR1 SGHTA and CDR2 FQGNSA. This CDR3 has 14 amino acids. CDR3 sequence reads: CASSLGLPEIEQYF. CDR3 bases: TGTGCCAGCAGCTTAGGACTGCCAGAAATAGAGCAGTACTTC.

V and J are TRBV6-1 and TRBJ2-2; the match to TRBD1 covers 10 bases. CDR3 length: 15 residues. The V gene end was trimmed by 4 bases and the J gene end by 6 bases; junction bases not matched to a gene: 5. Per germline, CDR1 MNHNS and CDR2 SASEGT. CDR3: CASSGTGGFAGELFF. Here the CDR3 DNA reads TGTGCCAGCAGTGGGACAGGGGGTTTTGCCGGGGAGCTGTTTTTT.

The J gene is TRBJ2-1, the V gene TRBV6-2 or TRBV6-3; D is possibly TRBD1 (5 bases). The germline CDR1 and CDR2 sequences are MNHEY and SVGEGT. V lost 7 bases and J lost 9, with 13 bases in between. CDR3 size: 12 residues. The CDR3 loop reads CASTSRGSEQFF. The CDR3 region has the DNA TGTGCCAGCACAAGTAGGGGTTCTGAGCAGTTCTTC.

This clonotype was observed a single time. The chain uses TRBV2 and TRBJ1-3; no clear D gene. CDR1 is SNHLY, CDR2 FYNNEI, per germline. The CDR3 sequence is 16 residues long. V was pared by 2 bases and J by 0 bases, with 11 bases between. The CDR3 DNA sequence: TGTGCCAGCAGTGAATGGCCGGGCTACTCTGGAAACACCATATATTTT. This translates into CASSEWPGYSGNTIYF.

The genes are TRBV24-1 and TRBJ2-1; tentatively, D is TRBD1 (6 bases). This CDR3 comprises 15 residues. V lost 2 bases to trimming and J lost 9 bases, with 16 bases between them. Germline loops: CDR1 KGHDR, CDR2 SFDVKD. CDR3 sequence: CATSDSAGAGGEQFF. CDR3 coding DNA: TGTGCCACCAGTGATTCGGCAGGGGCAGGTGGTGAGCAGTTCTTC.

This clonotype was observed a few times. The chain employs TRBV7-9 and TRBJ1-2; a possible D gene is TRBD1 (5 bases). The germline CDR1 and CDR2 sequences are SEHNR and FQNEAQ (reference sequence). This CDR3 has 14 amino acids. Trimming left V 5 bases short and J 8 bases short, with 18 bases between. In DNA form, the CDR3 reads TGTGCCAGCAGCCCGGAGGGACTCCCAGGCGGCTACACCTTC. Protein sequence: CASSPEGLPGGYTF.

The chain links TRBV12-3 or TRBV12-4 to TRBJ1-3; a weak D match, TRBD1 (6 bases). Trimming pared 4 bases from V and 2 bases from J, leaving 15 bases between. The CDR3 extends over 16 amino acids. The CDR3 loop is CASSYPSTGTGNTIYF. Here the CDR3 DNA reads TGTGCCAGCAGTTACCCGAGTACAGGGACTGGAAACACCATATATTTT.

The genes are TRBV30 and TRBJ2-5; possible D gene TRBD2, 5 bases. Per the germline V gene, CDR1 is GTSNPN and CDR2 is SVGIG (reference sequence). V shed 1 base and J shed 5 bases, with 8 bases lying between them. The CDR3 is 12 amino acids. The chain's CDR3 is CAWSGSGETQYF. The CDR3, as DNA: TGTGCCTGGAGTGGGTCGGGGGAGACCCAGTACTTC.

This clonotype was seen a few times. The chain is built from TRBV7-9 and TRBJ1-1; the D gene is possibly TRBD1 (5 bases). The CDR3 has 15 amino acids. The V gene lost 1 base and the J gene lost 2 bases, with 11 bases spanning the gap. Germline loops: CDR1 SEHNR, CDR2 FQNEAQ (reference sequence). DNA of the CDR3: TGTGCCAGCAGCTTAGGGGACGGCTTAAACACTGAAGCTTTCTTT. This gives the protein CASSLGDGLNTEAFF. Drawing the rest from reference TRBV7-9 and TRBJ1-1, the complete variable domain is DTGVSQNPRHKITKRGQNVTFRCDPISEHNRLYWYRQTLGQGPEFLTYFQNEAQLEKSRLLSDRFSAERPKGSFSTLEIQRTEQGDSAMYLCASSLGDGLNTEAFFGQGTRLTVV.

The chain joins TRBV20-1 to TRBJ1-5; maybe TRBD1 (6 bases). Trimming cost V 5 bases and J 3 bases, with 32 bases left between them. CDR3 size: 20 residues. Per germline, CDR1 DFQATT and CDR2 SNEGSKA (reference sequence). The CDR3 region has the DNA TGCAGTGCTTTTTTAGCCCCCGTCAGGGCAGGGGCTTGGGACAATCAGCCCCAGCATTTT. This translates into CSAFLAPVRAGAWDNQPQHF.

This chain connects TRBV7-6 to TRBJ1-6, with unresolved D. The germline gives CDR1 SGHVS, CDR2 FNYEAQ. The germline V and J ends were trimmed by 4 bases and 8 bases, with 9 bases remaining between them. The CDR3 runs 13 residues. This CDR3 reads CASSSYRDSPLHF. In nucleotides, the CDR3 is TGTGCCAGCAGCTCCTACAGAGATTCACCCCTCCACTTT.

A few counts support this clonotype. The CDR3 sequence is CASRSGLGEGYGYTF. DNA of the CDR3: TGTGCCAGCAGATCGGGGTTGGGAGAAGGCTATGGCTACACCTTC. The rearrangement uses TRBV4-2 and TRBJ1-2; no firm D call. The ends were cut back, 6 bases at V and 4 bases at J, with 18 bases in the middle. The CDR3 spans 15 residues. The germline CDR1 and CDR2 sequences are LGHNA and YNFKEQ.

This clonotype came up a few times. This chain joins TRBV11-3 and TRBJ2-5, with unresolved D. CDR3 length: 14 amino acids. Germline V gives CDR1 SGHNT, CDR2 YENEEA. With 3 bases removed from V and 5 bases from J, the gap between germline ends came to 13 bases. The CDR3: CASSFGGMSETQYF. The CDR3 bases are TGTGCCAGCAGCTTTGGCGGTATGAGCGAGACCCAGTACTTC.

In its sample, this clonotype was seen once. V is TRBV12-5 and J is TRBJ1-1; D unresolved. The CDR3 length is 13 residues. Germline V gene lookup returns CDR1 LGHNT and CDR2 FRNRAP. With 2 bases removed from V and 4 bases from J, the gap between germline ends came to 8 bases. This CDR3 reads CASGLSQITEAFF. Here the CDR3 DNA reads TGTGCTAGTGGTTTGAGCCAGATCACTGAAGCTTTCTTT.

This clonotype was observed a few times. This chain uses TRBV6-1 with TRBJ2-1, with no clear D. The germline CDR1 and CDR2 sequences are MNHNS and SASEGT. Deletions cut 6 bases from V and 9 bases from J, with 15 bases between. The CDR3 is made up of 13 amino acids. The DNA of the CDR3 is TGTGCCAGCAGGCCCAATTTAGCTGGTGAGCAGTTCTTC. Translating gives CASRPNLAGEQFF.